These 22 T cell receptor beta chains were sequenced from one sample in a study of blood T cells in healthy people across ages. For the second PCR, which ran for 7 to 11 cycles, a sample-barcoded 5' primer and a J-beta primer mix were used. TCRdb independently ran MiXCR on the 5' RACE reads; one entry per CDR3 protein. The table lists about 1.6 million distinct CDR3 sequences, roughly 32% of them singletons. Input material: blood. The receptors here all came from a young woman in good health.

This chain links TRBV12-3 or TRBV12-4 with TRBJ1-1; D not resolved. CDR3 length: 13 residues. V lost 1 base to trimming and J lost 11 bases, with 14 bases between them. The CDR3 is CASSLEAYDGAFF. Written as DNA, the CDR3 is TGTGCCAGCAGTTTAGAAGCTTACGATGGGGCTTTCTTT.

The genes are TRBV9 and TRBJ2-3; no clear D gene. CDR1 is SGDLS, CDR2 YYNGEE, per germline. V was cut by 0 bases and J by 2 bases, with 10 bases left in between. This CDR3 region has 15 residues. The CDR3 region is CASSVGSEITDTQYF. The CDR3 nucleotides read TGTGCCAGCAGCGTAGGTTCAGAAATCACAGATACGCAGTATTTT.

This chain uses TRBV4-1 with TRBJ2-1; D possibly corresponds to TRBD1 (6 bases). The CDR3 extends over 17 amino acids. V lost 1 base to trimming and J lost 1 base, with 14 bases between them. The V gene's germline CDR1 is MGHRA and CDR2 YSYEKL. CDR3 region: CASSQVGTPTSYNEQFF. In DNA, the CDR3 is TGCGCCAGCAGCCAAGTAGGGACACCTACATCCTACAATGAGCAGTTCTTC.

The chain couples TRBV28 to TRBJ2-3, with D uncertain. V was cut by 7 bases and J by 0 bases, with 11 bases left in between. CDR3 length: 14 amino acids. Germline V gene lookup returns CDR1 MDHEN and CDR2 SYDVKM. CDR3 loop: CASNIGGSTDTQYF. The DNA for the CDR3 is TGTGCCAGCAACATCGGTGGGAGCACAGATACGCAGTATTTT.

Concerning this clonotype: It may be a read error: a sequence one base away is much more abundant. The chain has TRBV29-1 and TRBJ2-1; 10 nucleotides match TRBD2. This CDR3 spans 15 amino acids. Germline loops: CDR1 SQVTM, CDR2 ANQGSEA. DNA for the CDR3: TGCAACGTTGAAGATCGGGCTAGCGGGGGTGGTGAGCAGTTCTTC. This codes for CNVEDRASGGGEQFF.

Here the CDR3 DNA reads TGCAGTGCTAGGGAGATGACTAGCGGGAGGGCGGACACCGGGGAGCTGTTTTTT. It translates to CSAREMTSGRADTGELFF. This chain links TRBV20-1 with TRBJ2-2; 14 bases agree with TRBD2. CDR3 length: 18 amino acids. V was pared by 3 bases and J by 3 bases, with 9 bases of the junction left unmatched. Germline lookup yields CDR1 DFQATT and CDR2 SNEGSKA (reference sequence).

This chain uses TRBV9 with TRBJ2-7, with D possibly being TRBD2 (6 bases). The germline V and J ends were trimmed by 3 bases and 5 bases, with 15 bases remaining between them. CDR3 length: 14 residues. Germline V lookup: CDR1 SGDLS, CDR2 YYNGEE. In DNA form, the CDR3 reads TGTGCCAGCAGCGCCGTAAGACTAGACCACGAGCAGTACTTC. Its protein product is CASSAVRLDHEQYF.

This clonotype was seen more than once but under ten times. This chain joins TRBV6-1 and TRBJ2-7, with D unclear. The V gene lost 2 bases and the J gene lost 2 bases, with 7 bases spanning the gap. Germline CDR1 reads MNHNS; CDR2 reads SASEGT. CDR3 size: 13 residues. The DNA of the CDR3 is TGTGCCAGCAGTGAACCCCTGGCCTACGAGCAGTACTTC. Protein sequence: CASSEPLAYEQYF.

This clonotype was seen ten or more times. The chain couples TRBV15 to TRBJ2-5; tentative D call: TRBD1 (5 bases). Trimming took 1 base from V and 4 from J, leaving 10 bases between them. The V gene's germline CDR1 is LNHNV and CDR2 YYDKDF (reference sequence). CDR3 length equals 14 residues. DNA for the CDR3: TGTGCCACCAGCAGAGTCAGGGATTCAGAGACCCAGTACTTC. As protein: CATSRVRDSETQYF.

The genes are TRBV20-1 and TRBJ1-6, with a tentative D call TRBD1 (5 bases). The germline gives CDR1 DFQATT, CDR2 SNEGSKA (reference sequence). Trimming cost V 6 bases and J 9 bases, with 18 bases left between them. There are 14 residues in the CDR3. This CDR3 reads CSAITPGITSPLHF. CDR3 DNA sequence: TGCAGTGCCATAACCCCAGGGATTACTTCACCCCTCCACTTT.

This chain links TRBV4-1 with TRBJ1-4; a possible D gene is TRBD1 (5 bases). Germline values: CDR1 MGHRA, CDR2 YSYEKL. This CDR3 is built from 17 residues. V lost 1 base to trimming and J lost 8 bases, with 20 bases between them. The DNA of the CDR3 is TGCGCCAGCAGCCAAGGTCTTTTGGTGCTCAACAGGGAAAAACTGTTTTTT. Translation gives CASSQGLLVLNREKLFF.

The chain recombines TRBV18 with TRBJ1-2; TRBD1 might be the D (6 bases). The V and J ends lost 3 bases and 6 bases respectively, with 14 bases between them. The CDR3 runs 14 residues. CDR1 is KGHSH and CDR2 is LQKENI in the germline V gene. CDR3 sequence reads: CASSPTGFWDGYTF. Written as DNA, the CDR3 is TGTGCCAGCTCACCTACAGGGTTCTGGGATGGCTACACCTTC.

The genes are TRBV2 and TRBJ2-7; D gene uncertain. With 4 bases removed from V and 2 bases from J, the gap between germline ends came to 9 bases. The CDR3 loop spans 13 amino acids. CDR1 is SNHLY and CDR2 is FYNNEI in the germline V gene. CDR3 in DNA: TGTGCCAGCAGTGTGCAGTCCCCCTACGAGCAGTACTTC. Translation: CASSVQSPYEQYF.

The CDR3 sequence is CASSPGGDFRYYTF. The CDR3 DNA reads TGTGCCAGCAGTCCCGGGGGTGATTTTAGGTACTACACCTTC. This chain uses TRBV12-3 or TRBV12-4 with TRBJ1-2, with D perhaps matching TRBD1 (5 bases). The CDR3 loop spans 14 amino acids. Between the trimmed V and J ends, which lost 5 bases and 10 bases, there was a span of 20 bases.

The rearrangement joins TRBV9 to TRBJ1-2; 8 nucleotides align to TRBD1. V trimming: 0 bases; J trimming: 8 bases; junction bases outside the gene matches: 6. The length of the CDR3 is 14 residues. Per the germline V gene, CDR1 is SGDLS and CDR2 is YYNGEE. The CDR3 loop reads CASSVAGQGAGYTF. CDR3 bases: TGTGCCAGCAGCGTAGCTGGGCAGGGGGCCGGCTACACCTTC.

This clonotype has just one count. Here the CDR3 reads CASSHQPPNPLGTEAFF. In DNA, the CDR3 is TGTGCCAGCAGCCATCAACCCCCGAACCCACTAGGCACTGAAGCTTTCTTT. The chain employs TRBV16 and TRBJ1-1; D ambiguous. V lost 3 bases and J 4 bases, leaving 21 bases between the germline ends. CDR1 and CDR2 from the germline V gene are KGHSY and FQNENV. The CDR3 has 17 amino acids.

This clonotype came up a few times. The V and J genes are TRBV11-2 and TRBJ2-7; D is uncertain. The germline CDR1 and CDR2 sequences are SGHAT and FQNNGV. Trimming stripped 0 bases from V and 3 bases from J, with 12 bases between. This CDR3 is 15 amino acids long. CDR3 coding DNA: TGTGCCAGCAGCTTAGAGCCCCAGGCGCGCTACGAGCAGTACTTC. Amino acids: CASSLEPQARYEQYF.

This clonotype was counted a few times. The rearrangement uses TRBV7-2 and TRBJ2-3, with D possibly matching TRBD2 (6 bases). The CDR3 length is 14 residues. Per the germline V gene, CDR1 is SGHTA and CDR2 is FQGNSA. V shed 4 bases and J shed 6 bases, with 14 bases lying between them. The CDR3 loop reads CASSSGLTGDTQYF. The DNA for the CDR3 is TGTGCCAGCAGCTCTGGACTAACAGGCGATACGCAGTATTTT.

This chain links TRBV21-1 with TRBJ2-4; the table's D gene call, TRBD2, was not cross checked with the DNA. TRBV21-1 counts as a pseudogene. This CDR3 region has 20 residues. CDR3 loop: CASSKSGIQSGRGAKNIQYF. In DNA form, the CDR3 reads TGTGCCAGCAGCAAATCGGGTATCCAAAGCGGGAGGGGAGCCAAAAACATTCAGTACTTC.

This clonotype was counted a few times. This rearrangement joins TRBV5-1 to TRBJ2-7; 7 bases are a match to TRBD2. The junction had 16 bases not matched to a gene; V was cut back by 0 bases and J by 7 bases. CDR3 length equals 17 residues. Germline-derived CDR1 and CDR2 are SGHRS and YFSETQ. The DNA of the CDR3 is TGCGCCAGCAGCTTGGCGGGGGGTCCAACAAGTTCGGGGGAGCAGTACTTC. This encodes CASSLAGGPTSSGEQYF.

The chain joins TRBV7-9 to TRBJ2-1, with D perhaps TRBD1 or TRBD2 (6 bases each). The V end lost 3 bases, the J end lost 8 bases, and 29 bases lay between the germline ends. From germline, CDR1 is SEHNR and CDR2 FQNEAQ (reference sequence). CDR3 length: 19 residues. The CDR3 region has the DNA TGTGCCAGCAGCTTGAGGGGACTGCTACAGGGATCGAGACTGGATGAGCAGTTCTTC. This gives the protein CASSLRGLLQGSRLDEQFF.

Of note for this clonotype: Since a much larger clone is just one base distant, this may be a read error. The J gene is TRBJ1-2, the V gene TRBV4-2; 11 bases fit TRBD1. The CDR3 is made up of 15 amino acids. The J segment lost 7 bases and the V segment lost 4 bases, leaving 8 bases of the junction unmatched. Germline assignment: CDR1 LGHNA and CDR2 YNFKEQ. DNA for the CDR3: TGTGCCAGCAGCCGCGGCCCGGGACAGGGGGTTGGCTACACCTTC. The encoded protein is CASSRGPGQGVGYTF.